These 14 T cell receptor beta chains were all obtained from the same sample, sequenced in a study of T cell changes during pregnancy in multiple sclerosis. Only in-frame clones appear in the TCRdb table, and some are missing; sequencing was by immunoSEQ multiplex PCR. The data hold roughly 93,000 clones, with 80% to 95% observed a single time. Material: peripheral blood, obtained before pregnancy. The receptors shown here come from a female donor with multiple sclerosis, enrolled in a pregnancy study.

J is TRBJ2-7 and V is TRBV19; TRBD1 matches at 8 bases. Germline V gives CDR1 LNHDA, CDR2 SQIVND (reference sequence). The CDR3 consists of 16 residues. The V gene end was trimmed by 3 bases and the J gene end by 3 bases; junction bases not matched to a gene: 10. The CDR3 region is CASSIAGGASHYEQYF. The CDR3 coding sequence is TGTGCCAGTAGTATTGCAGGGGGCGCTTCCCACTACGAGCAGTACTTC.

This chain joins TRBV5-8 and TRBJ2-4; 7 nucleotides agree with TRBD2. J gave up 8 bases and V 2 bases, and 7 bases lay outside the gene matches. The CDR3 has 14 residues. CDR1 and CDR2 from the germline V gene are SGHTS and YDEGEE. CDR3 sequence reads: CASSFGGRADIQYF. The DNA of the CDR3 is TGTGCCAGCAGCTTTGGAGGGAGGGCCGACATTCAGTACTTC.

This clone was observed a few times. The chain couples TRBV7-9 to TRBJ1-1; D remains unclear. There are 11 residues in the CDR3. Germline CDR1 reads SEHNR; CDR2 reads FQNEAQ (reference sequence). Trimming removed 0 bases at V and 12 bases at J, with 8 bases between. The DNA of the CDR3 is TGTGCCAGCAGCTTAGCGGTAGTGACTTTCTTT. Translation: CASSLAVVTFF. The complete variable domain, with remaining parts taken from reference TRBV7-9 and TRBJ1-1, reads DTGVSQNPRHKITKRGQNVTFRCDPISEHNRLYWYRQTLGQGPEFLTYFQNEAQLEKSRLLSDRFSAERPKGSFSTLEIQRTEQGDSAMYLCASSLAVVTFFGQGTRLTVV.

This clone was observed once. V and J are TRBV4-2 and TRBJ2-3; 10 bases fit TRBD2. The CDR3 consists of 16 residues. The germline V gene encodes CDR1 LGHNA and CDR2 YNFKEQ. Germline trimming cut 0 bases from V and 5 bases from J; bases unmatched to any gene: 5. The CDR3, as DNA: TGTGCCAGCAGCCAAGATGAGCGGGGGGGCCAAGATACGCAGTATTTT. Encoded protein: CASSQDERGGQDTQYF.

V gene TRBV6-1 combines with J gene TRBJ2-2, with TRBD2 as a possible D gene (7 bases). In germline, CDR1 is MNHNS, CDR2 SASEGT. Deletions cut 4 bases from V and 3 bases from J, with 15 bases between. The CDR3 has 16 residues. The CDR3 protein is CASSGIGGAHTGELFF. CDR3 in DNA: TGTGCCAGCAGTGGAATTGGGGGGGCGCACACCGGGGAGCTGTTTTTT.

This rearrangement joins TRBV19 to TRBJ2-1; the match to TRBD2 covers 11 bases. CDR3 length: 16 residues. V lost 3 bases, J lost 6 bases, and 7 bases stayed unmatched. The germline V gene has CDR1 LNHDA and CDR2 SQIVND (reference sequence). CDR3 loop: CASSMLAGGLFNEQFF. In DNA form, the CDR3 reads TGTGCCAGTAGTATGCTAGCGGGGGGTCTATTCAATGAGCAGTTCTTC.

This chain links TRBV29-1 with TRBJ2-1, with D hard to call. CDR3 length: 12 residues. In germline, CDR1 is SQVTM, CDR2 ANQGSEA. V lost 7 bases to trimming and J lost 9 bases, with 16 bases between them. The CDR3 DNA reads TGCAGCGCCAAGCCCGTTAGCATTGAGCAGTTCTTC. Translating it yields CSAKPVSIEQFF.

The rearrangement joins TRBV4-3 to TRBJ2-2; D might be TRBD1 (7 bases). Trimming left V 0 bases short and J 3 bases short, with 11 bases between. The CDR3 has 16 amino acids. CDR1 and CDR2 from the germline V gene are LGHNA and YSLEER. CDR3 residues: CASSQEGGGDTGELFF. CDR3 sequence (DNA): TGCGCCAGCAGCCAAGAAGGAGGGGGCGACACCGGGGAGCTGTTTTTT.

This clone occurred a few times. The chain joins TRBV28 to TRBJ1-4; 7 nucleotides match TRBD1. CDR1 is MDHEN and CDR2 is SYDVKM in the germline V gene. This CDR3 comprises 14 residues. The V gene end was trimmed by 7 bases and the J gene end by 7 bases; junction bases not matched to a gene: 9. The CDR3 DNA reads as TGTGCCAGCAAACCAGGGGGGATGAGTGAAAAACTGTTTTTT. This encodes CASKPGGMSEKLFF.

The table lists this clone with a count of one. This chain links TRBV18 with TRBJ1-6; D call uncertain. Trimming shortened V by 2 bases and J by 4 bases, and 12 bases separated the two germline ends. The CDR3 has 16 residues. CDR1 is KGHSH, CDR2 LQKENI, per germline. The CDR3 nucleotides read TGTGCCAGCTCACCAGAGGGAAGAGGATATAATTCACCCCTCCACTTT. Amino acids: CASSPEGRGYNSPLHF. Variable domain in full (rest from reference TRBV18 and TRBJ1-6): NAGVMQNPRHLVRRRGQEARLRCSPMKGHSHVYWYRQLPEEGLKFMVYLQKENIIDESGMPKERFSAEFPKEGPSILRIQQVVRGDSAAYFCASSPEGRGYNSPLHFGNGTRLTVT.

The chain carries TRBV7-3 and TRBJ2-2; 13 nucleotides agree with TRBD2. V lost 2 bases to trimming and J lost 4 bases; unmatched junction nucleotides: 7. CDR1 and CDR2 (germline): SGHTA, FQGTGA. This CDR3 comprises 18 residues. The CDR3: CASSLSGLAGETTGELFF. CDR3 DNA: TGTGCCAGCAGCTTATCCGGACTAGCGGGGGAGACCACCGGGGAGCTGTTTTTT. The full variable domain, with the rest looked up from reference TRBV7-3 and TRBJ2-2, is GAGVSQTPSNKVTEKGKYVELRCDPISGHTALYWYRQSLGQGPEFLIYFQGTGAADDSGLPNDRFFAVRPEGSVSTLKIQRTERGDSAVYLCASSLSGLAGETTGELFFGEGSRLTVL.

V usage is TRBV29-1 and J usage is TRBJ1-3, with TRBD1 matching 9 bases. CDR1 is SQVTM, CDR2 ANQGSEA, per germline. Losses at the gene ends were 4 bases for V and 14 bases for J; bases not matched to a gene: 9. The CDR3 runs to 12 residues. CDR3 coding DNA: TGCAGCGTTGCGTCGACAGGGGGACTAGTATATTTT. This gives the protein CSVASTGGLVYF.

V is TRBV5-1 and J is TRBJ1-2; TRBD1 is a possible D gene (5 bases). Germline V gene sequence: CDR1 SGHRS, CDR2 YFSETQ. Trimming stripped 0 bases from V and 6 bases from J, with 18 bases between. The CDR3 totals 16 residues. CDR3: CASSLGAGSPSDGYTF. In DNA, the CDR3 is TGCGCCAGCAGCTTGGGGGCAGGGTCCCCCTCAGATGGCTACACCTTC.

The chain carries TRBV5-1 and TRBJ2-2; TRBD1 agrees at 8 bases. The CDR3 sequence is 16 residues long. V was clipped by 4 bases and J by 1 base; unmatched bases: 6. Germline V lookup: CDR1 SGHRS, CDR2 YFSETQ. DNA for the CDR3: TGCGCCAGCAGCATTCGGGGGACAGGGAACACCGGGGAGCTGTTTTTT. Its protein is CASSIRGTGNTGELFF.